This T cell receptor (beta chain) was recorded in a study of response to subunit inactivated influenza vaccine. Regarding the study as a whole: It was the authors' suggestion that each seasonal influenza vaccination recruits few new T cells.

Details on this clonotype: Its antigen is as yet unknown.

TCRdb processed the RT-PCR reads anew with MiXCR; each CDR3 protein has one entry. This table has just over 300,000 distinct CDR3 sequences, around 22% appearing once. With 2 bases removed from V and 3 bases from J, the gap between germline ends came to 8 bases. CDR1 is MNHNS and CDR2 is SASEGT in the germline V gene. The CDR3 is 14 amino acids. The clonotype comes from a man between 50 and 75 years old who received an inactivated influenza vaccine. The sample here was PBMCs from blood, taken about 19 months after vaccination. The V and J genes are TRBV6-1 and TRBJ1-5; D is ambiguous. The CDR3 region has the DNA TGTGCCAGCAGTGAATGGGAGGACAATCAGCCCCAGCATTTT. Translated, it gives CASSEWEDNQPQHF.